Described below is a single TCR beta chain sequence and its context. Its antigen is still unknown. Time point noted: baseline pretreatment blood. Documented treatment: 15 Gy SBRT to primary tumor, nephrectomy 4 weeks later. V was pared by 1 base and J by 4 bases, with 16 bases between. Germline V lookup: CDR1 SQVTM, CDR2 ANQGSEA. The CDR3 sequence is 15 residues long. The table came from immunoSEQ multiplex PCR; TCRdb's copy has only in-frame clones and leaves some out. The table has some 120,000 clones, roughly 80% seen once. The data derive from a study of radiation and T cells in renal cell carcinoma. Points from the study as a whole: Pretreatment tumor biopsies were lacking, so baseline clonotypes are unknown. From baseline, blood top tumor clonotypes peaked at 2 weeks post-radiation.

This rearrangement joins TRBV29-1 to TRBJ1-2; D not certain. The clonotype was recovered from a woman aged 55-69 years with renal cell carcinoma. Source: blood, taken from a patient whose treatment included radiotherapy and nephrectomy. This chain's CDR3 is CSVEVSRTYFYGYTF. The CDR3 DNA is TGCAGCGTTGAAGTTTCCCGGACCTACTTCTATGGCTACACCTTC.